The 27 T cell receptor beta chains below come from one sample, sequenced in a study of blood T cells in healthy people across ages. The second PCR ran roughly 7 to 12 cycles with a sample-barcoded 5' primer and J-beta primers. TCRdb independently ran MiXCR on the 5' RACE reads; one entry per CDR3 protein. In the table there are 950,000 to 1,200,000 distinct CDR3 sequences, more than 30% of which are singletons. The sample taken for sequencing was blood. The receptors stem from a young man in good health.

This clonotype was counted only a few times. This rearrangement joins TRBV4-2 to TRBJ2-3; D might be TRBD1 (6 bases). Germline CDR1 is LGHNA and CDR2 is YNFKEQ. This CDR3 has 15 amino acids. With 4 bases removed from V and 3 bases from J, the gap between germline ends came to 14 bases. This CDR3 reads CASSPVGGRTDTQYF. The CDR3 DNA reads TGTGCCAGCAGCCCCGTTGGGGGCCGGACAGATACGCAGTATTTT.

This clonotype occurred a few times. This chain connects TRBV3-1 to TRBJ1-2, with D perhaps matching TRBD1 (5 bases). The germline gives CDR1 LGHDT, CDR2 YNNKEL (reference sequence). V was pared by 0 bases and J by 6 bases, with 14 bases between. The CDR3 consists of 15 residues. CDR3 nucleotides: TGTGCCAGCAGCCAAGATATCGGACATTGGGATGGCTACACCTTC. Translation gives CASSQDIGHWDGYTF.

The chain joins TRBV9 to TRBJ2-1; D gene unclear. The V and J ends lost 4 bases and 10 bases respectively, with 21 bases between them. The germline CDR1 and CDR2 sequences are SGDLS and YYNGEE. This CDR3 comprises 15 residues. This CDR3 is CASSPTQRALGEQFF. The CDR3 region has the DNA TGTGCCAGCAGCCCGACTCAAAGGGCCTTGGGGGAGCAGTTCTTC.

This clonotype was counted a few times. The chain is built from TRBV6-6 and TRBJ2-3, with D hard to call. With 7 bases removed from V and 6 bases from J, the gap between germline ends came to 17 bases. In germline, CDR1 is MNHNY, CDR2 SVGAGI (reference sequence). The CDR3 has 14 residues. The CDR3 region is CASTHSQRSDTQYF. The CDR3 nucleotides are TGTGCCAGCACCCACAGCCAGAGGTCGGATACGCAGTATTTT.

V is TRBV2 and J is TRBJ1-2; 7 nucleotides agree with TRBD1. The CDR3 spans 15 residues. The V gene end was trimmed by 4 bases and the J gene end by 2 bases; junction bases not matched to a gene: 7. Germline V gene sequence: CDR1 SNHLY, CDR2 FYNNEI. CDR3 amino acids: CASSAGTVLNYGYTF. Here the CDR3 DNA reads TGTGCCAGCAGTGCCGGGACAGTTTTAAACTATGGCTACACCTTC.

Here the CDR3 DNA reads TGTGCCAGCAGTGCAAACAGGGGTGTAACTAATGAAAAACTGTTTTTT. This gives the protein CASSANRGVTNEKLFF. The genes are TRBV6-1 and TRBJ1-4, with 7 bases aligning to TRBD1. Germline V gene lookup returns CDR1 MNHNS and CDR2 SASEGT. The CDR3 spans 16 residues. V was pared by 4 bases and J by 1 base, with 6 bases of the junction left unmatched.

This clonotype has a single count. The rearrangement links TRBV7-9 to TRBJ1-1; the D is unclear. This CDR3 contains 15 residues. Trimming removed 2 bases at V and 1 base at J, with 11 bases between. The V gene's germline CDR1 is SEHNR and CDR2 FQNEAQ (reference sequence). The CDR3, as DNA: TGTGCCAGCAGCTTATTTTCCAGGACGAACACTGAAGCTTTCTTT. The encoded protein is CASSLFSRTNTEAFF. The whole variable domain, filled in from reference TRBV7-9 and TRBJ1-1, reads DTGVSQNPRHKITKRGQNVTFRCDPISEHNRLYWYRQTLGQGPEFLTYFQNEAQLEKSRLLSDRFSAERPKGSFSTLEIQRTEQGDSAMYLCASSLFSRTNTEAFFGQGTRLTVV.

This clonotype was detected only a few times. The chain carries TRBV4-2 and TRBJ2-5; D is unresolved. Per the germline V gene, CDR1 is LGHNA and CDR2 is YNFKEQ. Between the trimmed V and J ends, which lost 0 bases and 11 bases, there was a span of 28 bases. This CDR3 is built from 18 residues. The CDR3 is CASSQETRNRLNGNEQYF. The CDR3 DNA is TGTGCCAGCAGCCAAGAGACCCGGAACAGACTGAATGGGAATGAGCAGTACTTC.

The V and J genes are TRBV20-1 and TRBJ1-5; maybe TRBD1 (5 bases). Germline V gene lookup returns CDR1 DFQATT and CDR2 SNEGSKA (reference sequence). Trimming cost V 0 bases and J 4 bases, with 13 bases left between them. The CDR3 runs to 15 residues. The CDR3 loop reads CSARDWTLLNQPQHF. CDR3 bases: TGCAGTGCTAGAGACTGGACACTGTTAAATCAGCCCCAGCATTTT.

The J gene is TRBJ2-2, the V gene TRBV7-3, with D hard to call. This CDR3 spans 13 amino acids. In germline, CDR1 is SGHTA, CDR2 FQGTGA. The V and J ends lost 0 bases and 7 bases respectively, with 6 bases between them. CDR3 residues: CASSLTSGGELFF. DNA for the CDR3: TGTGCCAGCAGCTTAACTTCCGGCGGGGAGCTGTTTTTT.

The V and J genes are TRBV20-1 and TRBJ1-1, with 7 bases identical to TRBD1. Germline loops: CDR1 DFQATT, CDR2 SNEGSKA (reference sequence). Trimming cost V 8 bases and J 10 bases; bases outside gene matches: 10. This CDR3 spans 11 amino acids. Here the CDR3 reads CSCIRGLVAFF. CDR3 nucleotides: TGCAGTTGTATCAGGGGGTTAGTAGCTTTCTTT.

This clonotype was picked up many times. Here the CDR3 reads CASSSQGPQFF. DNA of the CDR3: TGTGCCAGCAGTTCCCAGGGACCGCAGTTCTTC. V usage is TRBV12-3 or TRBV12-4 and J usage is TRBJ2-1, with D perhaps assigned TRBD1 or TRBD2 (5 bases each). The CDR3 loop spans 11 amino acids. The germline V and J ends were trimmed by 4 bases and 12 bases, with 10 bases remaining between them.

A word on this clonotype: Sequence at one end of the junction differs from germline and may be a read error. The chain uses TRBV12-3 or TRBV12-4 and TRBJ1-2, with D perhaps matching TRBD1 (5 bases). The CDR3 runs 11 residues. CDR3 bases: TGTGCTAGCAGGCAAGGGACCGCGCTCACCTTC. Translation: CASRQGTALTF.

This clonotype was seen more than once but under ten times. This chain uses TRBV4-1 with TRBJ1-1; tentative D call: TRBD1 (5 bases). CDR1 is MGHRA, CDR2 YSYEKL, per germline. V lost 3 bases and J 8 bases, leaving 28 bases between the germline ends. This CDR3 region has 18 residues. CDR3 sequence reads: CASSHKPGTAPLLLEAFF. CDR3 DNA sequence: TGCGCCAGCAGCCATAAGCCCGGGACCGCTCCTCTCCTCCTAGAAGCTTTCTTT.

The chain couples TRBV6-1 to TRBJ1-1, with D unclear. The CDR3 loop spans 13 amino acids. V was clipped by 7 bases and J by 1 base, with 10 bases between them. The germline CDR1 and CDR2 sequences are MNHNS and SASEGT. The CDR3 sequence is CASTLQTNTEAFF. The CDR3, as DNA: TGTGCCAGCACTCTTCAGACGAACACTGAAGCTTTCTTT.

The V and J genes are TRBV4-3 and TRBJ1-4, with D unclear. This CDR3 has 13 residues. V was shortened by 0 bases and J by 11 bases, with 10 bases between the two germline ends. Per germline, CDR1 LGHNA and CDR2 YSLEER. As DNA, the CDR3 is TGCGCCAGCAGCCAAGAACCTCCTGAGAAACTGTTTTTT. Amino acid sequence: CASSQEPPEKLFF.

A few counts support this clonotype. The J gene is TRBJ2-3, the V gene TRBV6-6; possible D gene TRBD1, 6 bases. CDR3 length: 18 residues. From germline, CDR1 is MNHNY and CDR2 SVGAGI (reference sequence). Between the trimmed V and J ends, which lost 6 bases and 2 bases, there was a span of 24 bases. The CDR3 sequence is CASRQGTHNRMLTDTQYF. The CDR3 DNA reads as TGTGCCAGCAGGCAGGGGACACACAACCGTATGCTCACAGATACGCAGTATTTT.

The chain employs TRBV5-1 and TRBJ2-1, with 13 bases matching TRBD2. Losses at the gene ends were 3 bases for V and 10 bases for J; bases not matched to a gene: 7. Germline assignment: CDR1 SGHRS and CDR2 YFSETQ. The CDR3 totals 15 residues. The CDR3 spells CASSSRLAGGEEQFF. CDR3 nucleotides: TGCGCCAGCAGCTCTCGACTAGCGGGGGGTGAGGAGCAGTTCTTC.

This clonotype was counted a single time. The chain has TRBV12-3 or TRBV12-4 and TRBJ1-1; D may be TRBD1 (6 bases). The length of the CDR3 is 14 residues. V shed 7 bases and J shed 0 bases, with 12 bases lying between them. The DNA for the CDR3 is TGTGCCAGCAATATACAGGGAGTGAACACTGAAGCTTTCTTT. Its protein is CASNIQGVNTEAFF.

This clonotype was counted a few times. In DNA form, the CDR3 reads TGCAGTGCTAGAGATAGAAGGGGGCCGGACACTGAAGCTTTCTTT. Translation gives CSARDRRGPDTEAFF. This rearrangement joins TRBV20-1 to TRBJ1-1; 7 bases map to TRBD1. Looked up from germline, CDR1 is DFQATT and CDR2 is SNEGSKA (reference sequence). The CDR3 covers 15 residues. J was trimmed by 3 bases and V by 0 bases; bases with no gene match: 7.

The table lists this clonotype with a few counts. The chain joins TRBV2 to TRBJ1-1, with D unresolved. The CDR3 runs to 15 residues. V was pared by 6 bases and J by 0 bases, with 14 bases between. The germline V gene has CDR1 SNHLY and CDR2 FYNNEI. CDR3 sequence (DNA): TGTGCCAGCAGCGCCTCGTCCGCGATGAACACTGAAGCTTTCTTT. Its translation: CASSASSAMNTEAFF.

Worth noting for this clonotype: One end of the junction fails to match germline, which may point to a read error. V and J are TRBV20-1 and TRBJ2-3, with 7 positions matching TRBD2. Germline assignment: CDR1 DFQATT and CDR2 SNEGSKA (reference sequence). The CDR3 length is 15 residues. In nucleotides, the CDR3 is TGCAGTGCTAGAGTTCCCGGACTAGGTACAGATGCGCAGTATTTT. Its protein product is CSARVPGLGTDAQYF.

The chain is built from TRBV4-3 and TRBJ1-2; a weak D match, TRBD1 (6 bases). In germline, CDR1 is LGHNA, CDR2 YSLEER. V dropped 2 bases and J dropped 4 bases, with 11 bases sitting between them. This CDR3 region has 14 residues. The CDR3 here is CASSQRKGGYGYTF. Here the CDR3 DNA reads TGCGCCAGCAGCCAACGGAAGGGGGGCTATGGCTACACCTTC.

This clonotype was seen more than once but under ten times. The chain employs TRBV15 and TRBJ1-2; no clear D gene. In germline, CDR1 is LNHNV, CDR2 YYDKDF (reference sequence). V lost 1 base and J lost 5, with 17 bases in between. The CDR3 spans 16 residues. In nucleotides, the CDR3 is TGTGCCACCAGCAGAGCACTCGAAGTGGGGAGGTATGGCTACACCTTC. It codes for CATSRALEVGRYGYTF.

The J gene is TRBJ2-7, the V gene TRBV3-1; possible D gene TRBD2, 6 bases. V shed 4 bases and J shed 5 bases, with 12 bases lying between them. The CDR3 contains 13 residues. Germline assignment: CDR1 LGHDT and CDR2 YNNKEL (reference sequence). CDR3 sequence: CASSPMRGHEQYF. CDR3 nucleotides: TGTGCCAGCAGCCCAATGCGGGGCCACGAGCAGTACTTC.

The genes are TRBV7-2 and TRBJ1-4, with 8 bases matching TRBD1. Germline trimming cut 5 bases from V and 7 bases from J; bases unmatched to any gene: 6. The CDR3 runs 14 residues. Germline V gene data show CDR1 as SGHTA and CDR2 as FQGNSA. The CDR3 loop is CASSRTGRREKLFF. Written as DNA, the CDR3 is TGTGCCAGCAGCCGGACAGGGAGGCGTGAAAAACTGTTTTTT.

This clonotype was picked up many times. The chain has TRBV4-1 and TRBJ2-3; 11 bases are a match to TRBD2. This CDR3 spans 19 amino acids. Per the germline V gene, CDR1 is MGHRA and CDR2 is YSYEKL. The junction had 15 bases not matched to a gene; V was cut back by 1 base and J by 6 bases. The DNA of the CDR3 is TGCGCCAGCAGCCAAGCGTCCAGGGGGCAGACTAGCGGGGAGGATACGCAGTATTTT. Amino acid sequence: CASSQASRGQTSGEDTQYF.